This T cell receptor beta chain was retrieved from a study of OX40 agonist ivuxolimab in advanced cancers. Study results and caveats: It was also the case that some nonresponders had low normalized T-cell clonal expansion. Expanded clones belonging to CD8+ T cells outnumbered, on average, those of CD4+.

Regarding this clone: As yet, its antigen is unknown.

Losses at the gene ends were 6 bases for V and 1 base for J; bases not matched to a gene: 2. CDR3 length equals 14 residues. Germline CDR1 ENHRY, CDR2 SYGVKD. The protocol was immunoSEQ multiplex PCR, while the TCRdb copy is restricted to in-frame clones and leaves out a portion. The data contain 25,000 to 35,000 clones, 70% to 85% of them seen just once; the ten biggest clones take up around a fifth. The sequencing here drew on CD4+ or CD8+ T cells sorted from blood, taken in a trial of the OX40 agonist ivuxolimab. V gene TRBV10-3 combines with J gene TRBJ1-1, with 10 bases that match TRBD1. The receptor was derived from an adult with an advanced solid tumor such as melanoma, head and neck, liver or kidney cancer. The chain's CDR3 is CAIRGTGANTEAFF. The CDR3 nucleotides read TGTGCCATCAGGGGGACAGGGGCGAACACTGAAGCTTTCTTT.